This TCR beta chain was documented in a study of cytomegalovirus exposure and HLA in healthy donors. Study overall: As an earlier analysis found, some 170 million T cells yielded approximately 100 million unique TCR beta sequences.

A word on this clone: The antigen remains undetermined.

PCR involved 60 Vbeta and 13 Jbeta primers. Assay: immunoSEQ multiplex PCR; the TCRdb copy retains only in-frame clones and omits some. The sample carries some 190,000 clones, roughly 10% recorded once. Study-wide findings and caveats: For most TCR beta V segments, an earlier analysis put the productive rate at about 87% or about 30% of the time. Researchers reported in a later analysis that a missense DCLRE1C variant was tied to TCR beta V- and J-gene trimming.

The V gene end was trimmed by 4 bases and the J gene end by 4 bases; junction bases not matched to a gene: 10. This CDR3 is built from 16 residues. Germline values: CDR1 WNHNN, CDR2 SYGVQD (reference sequence). The sequence came from a woman under 40 in good health and CMV-seropositive. Sequencing was done on a sample of PBMCs. This chain connects TRBV10-1 to TRBJ2-7; 10 bases are shared with TRBD2. CDR3 sequence (DNA): TGCGCCAGCAGTGGCCTGAGTCTAGCGGGAGAATACGAGCAGTACTTC. Its protein is CASSGLSLAGEYEQYF.